These 5 T cell receptor beta chains were all obtained from the same sample, sequenced in a study of technical replicates of blood from a handful of donors. Profiled with immunoSEQ multiplex PCR; TCRdb holds only in-frame clones, not every one. The sample contains 55,000 to 65,000 clones, around 93% of which appear only once. The sample taken for sequencing was PBMCs. These receptors were taken from a human donor in good health. Some clones in this sample may be carry-over from other donors' samples.

The count of this clone is one. This chain connects TRBV13 to TRBJ2-7; the D is unclear. Trimming pared 1 base from V and 4 bases from J, leaving 8 bases between. Germline CDR1 and CDR2: PRHDT and FYEKMQ (reference sequence). This CDR3 comprises 13 residues. The CDR3 nucleotides are TGTGCCAGCAGCTTAGAACAATCTTACGAGCAGTACTTC. Its protein product is CASSLEQSYEQYF.

The CDR3 region is CASSLGGPGEETQYF. Here the CDR3 DNA reads TGTGCCAGCAGCTTAGGAGGGCCAGGGGAAGAGACCCAGTACTTC. The chain links TRBV7-2 to TRBJ2-5; the D gene is possibly TRBD1 (6 bases). Germline V gene sequence: CDR1 SGHTA, CDR2 FQGNSA. The V gene lost 1 base and the J gene lost 3 bases, with 12 bases spanning the gap. There are 15 residues in the CDR3.

CDR3 residues: CASSDGGGSPSNEQFF. DNA of the CDR3: TGTGCCAGCAGTGACGGAGGGGGCAGCCCTTCCAATGAGCAGTTCTTC. V is TRBV25-1 and J is TRBJ2-1, with D perhaps matching TRBD1 (7 bases). V lost 3 bases to trimming and J lost 6 bases, with 18 bases between them. The CDR3 extends over 16 amino acids. Germline loops: CDR1 MGHDK, CDR2 SYGVNS.

The chain couples TRBV7-2 to TRBJ1-2; 7 bases line up with TRBD1. The germline V gene encodes CDR1 SGHTA and CDR2 FQGNSA. With V trimmed by 1 base and J by 4 bases, 9 bases remained unmatched. The CDR3 sequence is 16 residues long. The CDR3 DNA follows: TGTGCCAGCAGCTTAGTCGGGACAGTTGGGGGCTATGGCTACACCTTC. It translates to CASSLVGTVGGYGYTF. The whole variable domain, remainder taken from reference TRBV7-2 and TRBJ1-2, is GAGVSQSPSNKVTEKGKDVELRCDPISGHTALYWYRQSLGQGLEFLIYFQGNSAPDKSGLPSDRFSAERTGGSVSTLTIQRTQQEDSAVYLCASSLVGTVGGYGYTFGSGTRLTVV.

The rearrangement uses TRBV19 and TRBJ2-5; perhaps TRBD1 as D (6 bases). Between the trimmed V and J ends, which lost 3 bases and 1 base, there was a span of 9 bases. The germline gives CDR1 LNHDA, CDR2 SQIVND (reference sequence). The CDR3 is 14 residues long. CDR3 bases: TGTGCCAGTAGTATTGGGGGCCGCCAAGAGACCCAGTACTTC. It translates to CASSIGGRQETQYF.